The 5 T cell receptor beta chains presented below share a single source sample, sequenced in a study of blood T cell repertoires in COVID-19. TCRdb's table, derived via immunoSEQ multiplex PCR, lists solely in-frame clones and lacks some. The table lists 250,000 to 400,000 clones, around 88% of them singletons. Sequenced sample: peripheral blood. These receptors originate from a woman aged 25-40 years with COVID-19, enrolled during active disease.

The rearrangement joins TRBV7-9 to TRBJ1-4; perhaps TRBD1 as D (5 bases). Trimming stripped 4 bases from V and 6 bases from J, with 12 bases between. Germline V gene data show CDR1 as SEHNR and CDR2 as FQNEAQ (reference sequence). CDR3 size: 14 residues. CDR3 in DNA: TGTGCCAGCAGCTCCTGGGGCCAGGATGAAAAACTGTTTTTT. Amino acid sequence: CASSSWGQDEKLFF.

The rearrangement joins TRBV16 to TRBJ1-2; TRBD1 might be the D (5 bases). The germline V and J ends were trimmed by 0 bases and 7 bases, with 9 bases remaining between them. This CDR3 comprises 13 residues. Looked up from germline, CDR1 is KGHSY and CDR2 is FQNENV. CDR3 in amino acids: CASSQSGALGYTF. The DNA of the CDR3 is TGTGCCAGCAGCCAATCTGGGGCCCTTGGCTACACCTTC.

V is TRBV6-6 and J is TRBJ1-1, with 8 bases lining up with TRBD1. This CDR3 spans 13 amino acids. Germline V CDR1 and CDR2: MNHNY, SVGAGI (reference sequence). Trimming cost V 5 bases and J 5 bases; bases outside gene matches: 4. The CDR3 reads CASSTGGRTEAFF. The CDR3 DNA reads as TGTGCCAGCAGTACAGGGGGAAGGACTGAAGCTTTCTTT.

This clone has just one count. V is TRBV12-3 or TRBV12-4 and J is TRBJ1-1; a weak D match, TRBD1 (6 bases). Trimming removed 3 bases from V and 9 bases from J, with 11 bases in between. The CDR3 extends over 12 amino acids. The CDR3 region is CASSFTGQKAFF. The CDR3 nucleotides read TGTGCCAGCAGTTTTACTGGACAGAAAGCTTTCTTT.

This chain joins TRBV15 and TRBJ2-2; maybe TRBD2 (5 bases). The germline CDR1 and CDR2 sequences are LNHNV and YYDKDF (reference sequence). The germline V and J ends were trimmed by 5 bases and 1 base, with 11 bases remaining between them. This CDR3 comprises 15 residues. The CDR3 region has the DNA TGTGCCACCAGCGGGAGAGGCCTGAACACCGGGGAGCTGTTTTTT. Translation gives CATSGRGLNTGELFF.